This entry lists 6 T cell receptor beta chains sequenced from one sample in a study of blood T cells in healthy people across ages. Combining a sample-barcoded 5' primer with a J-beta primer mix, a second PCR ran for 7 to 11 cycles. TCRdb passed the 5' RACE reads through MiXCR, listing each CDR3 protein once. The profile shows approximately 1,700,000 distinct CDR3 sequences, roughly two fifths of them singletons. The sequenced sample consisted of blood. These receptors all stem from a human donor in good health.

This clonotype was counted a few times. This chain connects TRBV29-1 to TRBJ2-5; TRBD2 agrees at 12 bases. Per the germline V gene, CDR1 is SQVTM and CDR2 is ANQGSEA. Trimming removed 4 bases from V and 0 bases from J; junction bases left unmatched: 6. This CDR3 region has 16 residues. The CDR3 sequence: CSVVLAGGMYQETQYF. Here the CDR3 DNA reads TGCAGCGTTGTCCTAGCGGGGGGGATGTACCAAGAGACCCAGTACTTC.

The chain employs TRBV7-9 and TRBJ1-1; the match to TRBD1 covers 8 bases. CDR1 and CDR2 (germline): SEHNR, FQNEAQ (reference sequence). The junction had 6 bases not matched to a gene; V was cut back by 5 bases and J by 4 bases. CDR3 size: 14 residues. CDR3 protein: CASSPDRVATEAFF. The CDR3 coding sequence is TGTGCCAGCAGCCCGGACAGGGTTGCCACTGAAGCTTTCTTT.

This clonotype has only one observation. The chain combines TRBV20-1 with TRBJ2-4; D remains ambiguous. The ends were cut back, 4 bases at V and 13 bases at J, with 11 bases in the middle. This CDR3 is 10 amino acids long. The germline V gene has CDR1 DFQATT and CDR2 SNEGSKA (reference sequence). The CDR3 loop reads CSATEFQQYF. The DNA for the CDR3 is TGCAGTGCTACTGAATTCCAGCAGTACTTC.

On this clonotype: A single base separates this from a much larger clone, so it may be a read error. Here the CDR3 reads CASSLARTSGGETRYF. CDR3 coding DNA: TGCGCCAGCAGCCTTGCCAGGACTAGCGGGGGTGAGACCCGGTACTTC. The rearrangement links TRBV4-1 to TRBJ2-5, with TRBD2 identical over 13 bases. The CDR3 covers 16 residues. Germline V gene sequence: CDR1 MGHRA, CDR2 YSYEKL.

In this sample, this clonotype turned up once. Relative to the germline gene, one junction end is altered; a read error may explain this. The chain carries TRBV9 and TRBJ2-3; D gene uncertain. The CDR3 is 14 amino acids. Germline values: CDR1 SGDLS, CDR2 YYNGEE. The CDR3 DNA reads TGTGCCAGCAGTCTGGAGCTACGGCCTCATACGCGGTATTTT. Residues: CASSLELRPHTRYF. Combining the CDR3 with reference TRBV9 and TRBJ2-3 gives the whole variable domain DSGVTQTPKHLITATGQRVTLRCSPRSGDLSVYWYQQSLDQGLQFLIQYYNGEERAKGNILERFSAQQFPDLHSELNLSSLELGDSALYFCASSLELRPHTRYFGPGTRLTVL.

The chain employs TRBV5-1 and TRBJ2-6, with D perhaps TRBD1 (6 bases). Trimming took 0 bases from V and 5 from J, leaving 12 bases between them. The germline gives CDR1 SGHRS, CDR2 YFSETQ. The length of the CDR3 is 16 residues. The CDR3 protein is CASSLVGGARANVLTF. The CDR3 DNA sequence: TGCGCCAGCAGCTTGGTTGGGGGCGCTAGGGCCAACGTCCTGACTTTC.